The 12 T cell receptor beta chains in this list originate from one sample, sequenced in a study of T cells after yellow fever vaccination. Each CDR3 protein is one row after TCRdb ran MiXCR on the 5' RACE reads. This table holds fewer than 650,000 distinct CDR3 sequences, around a fifth found once. Material: PBMCs, obtained about 20 days after the first yellow fever vaccination. Every receptor here comes from a man aged 18-30 years who received the YFV17D yellow fever vaccine.

The chain recombines TRBV6-1 with TRBJ2-1, with TRBD2 matching over 7 bases. The J segment lost 4 bases and the V segment lost 7 bases, leaving 7 bases of the junction unmatched. This CDR3 comprises 14 residues. CDR1 and CDR2 (germline): MNHNS, SASEGT. The CDR3: CASISPGLYNEQFF. For the CDR3, the DNA is TGTGCCAGCATCTCCCCGGGACTATACAATGAGCAGTTCTTC.

The chain is built from TRBV20-1 and TRBJ2-7; the D is unclear. CDR3 length: 16 residues. V was cut by 1 base and J by 2 bases, with 18 bases left in between. The V gene's germline CDR1 is DFQATT and CDR2 SNEGSKA (reference sequence). CDR3 sequence (DNA): TGCAGTGCTAGAGTGGGGTATCAGGCCAACCCCTACGAGCAGTACTTC. Amino acids: CSARVGYQANPYEQYF.

This clonotype was counted a few times. The chain couples TRBV6-1 to TRBJ1-5; TRBD1 matches 9 bases. In germline, CDR1 is MNHNS, CDR2 SASEGT. Unmatched junction bases numbered 7, after V lost 6 bases and J lost 7 bases. The CDR3 length is 14 residues. The CDR3 sequence: CASSVQGAGQPQHF. The DNA of the CDR3 is TGTGCCAGCAGCGTACAGGGGGCTGGCCAGCCCCAGCATTTT.

V and J are TRBV20-1 and TRBJ2-1; 8 nucleotides line up with TRBD2. V lost 1 base, J lost 0 bases, and 5 bases stayed unmatched. The CDR3 is made up of 16 amino acids. CDR1 and CDR2 from the germline V gene are DFQATT and SNEGSKA (reference sequence). This CDR3 reads CSARVPRGASYNEQFF. In nucleotides, the CDR3 is TGCAGTGCTAGAGTTCCGCGGGGGGCCTCCTACAATGAGCAGTTCTTC.

The V gene is TRBV10-3, the J gene TRBJ2-7; D is possibly TRBD2 (5 bases). This CDR3 comprises 12 residues. Trimming pared 2 bases from V and 6 bases from J, leaving 8 bases between. Looked up from germline, CDR1 is ENHRY and CDR2 is SYGVKD. The CDR3 DNA reads TGTGCCATCAGTGAGCCCCGGGGCGAGCAGTACGTC. Amino acids: CAISEPRGEQYV.

This clonotype was counted ten times or more. V usage is TRBV9 and J usage is TRBJ2-3, with 8 bases fitting TRBD1. Germline-derived CDR1 and CDR2 are SGDLS and YYNGEE. J gave up 4 bases and V 3 bases, and 7 bases lay outside the gene matches. The CDR3 loop spans 15 amino acids. The CDR3 here is CASSGRQGTPDTQYF. For the CDR3, the DNA is TGTGCCAGCAGCGGCAGACAGGGGACCCCAGATACGCAGTATTTT. The full variable domain, with the rest looked up from reference TRBV9 and TRBJ2-3, is DSGVTQTPKHLITATGQRVTLRCSPRSGDLSVYWYQQSLDQGLQFLIQYYNGEERAKGNILERFSAQQFPDLHSELNLSSLELGDSALYFCASSGRQGTPDTQYFGPGTRLTVL.

This clonotype was counted only a few times. CDR3 bases: TGTGCCAGCAGACGGGGACAGGGGGCCACCGGGGAGCTGTTTTTT. Protein product: CASRRGQGATGELFF. The chain carries TRBV6-1 and TRBJ2-2; 12 bases fit TRBD1. The J segment lost 4 bases and the V segment lost 6 bases, leaving 3 bases of the junction unmatched. In germline, CDR1 is MNHNS, CDR2 SASEGT. The CDR3 covers 15 residues.

This clonotype was detected a few times. The V and J genes are TRBV2 and TRBJ2-2; 7 bases are shared with TRBD1. V lost 6 bases, J lost 5 bases, and 6 bases stayed unmatched. The CDR3 has 14 amino acids. Germline V CDR1 and CDR2: SNHLY, FYNNEI. The CDR3, as DNA: TGTGCCAGCAGAGAGACAGGGTGGACCGGGGAGCTGTTTTTT. It translates to CASRETGWTGELFF.

The chain employs TRBV20-1 and TRBJ2-5, with D possibly TRBD1 on 6 matching bases. Germline CDR1 is DFQATT and CDR2 is SNEGSKA (reference sequence). The CDR3 is 12 amino acids. Trimming took off 6 bases at V and 4 bases at J, with 12 bases between the two ends. CDR3 coding DNA: TGCAGTGCCAACAGGGTCCGAGAGACCCAGTACTTC. It translates to CSANRVRETQYF.

This clonotype occurred a few times. The V and J genes are TRBV20-1 and TRBJ1-2; maybe TRBD1 (6 bases). The CDR3 contains 14 residues. CDR1 and CDR2 from the germline V gene are DFQATT and SNEGSKA (reference sequence). Trimming took off 2 bases at V and 6 bases at J, with 16 bases between the two ends. The chain's CDR3 is CSARFGQGRDGYTF. DNA for the CDR3: TGCAGTGCTAGATTCGGGCAGGGGCGCGATGGCTACACCTTC.

This clonotype was counted many times. The J gene is TRBJ1-2, the V gene TRBV21-1. TRBV21-1 is tagged as a pseudogene. The CDR3 contains 13 residues. DNA for the CDR3: TGTGCCAGCAGGGAGACAGATAACTATGGCTACACCTTC. Its translation is CASRETDNYGYTF.

This clonotype was detected a few times. DNA of the CDR3: TGTGCCAGCAGCAAAGTTGCAGGGGAGTCCGAGCAGTACGTC. Its protein product is CASSKVAGESEQYV. The V gene is TRBV21-1, the J gene TRBJ2-7; the table's D call of TRBD1 was not tested on the DNA. TRBV21-1 is termed a pseudogene. This CDR3 spans 14 amino acids.